The 2 T cell receptor beta chains in this list originate from one sample, sequenced in a study of vaccination and CD4 T cells after COVID-19. Their antigens remain unidentified. Sequencing of cultured CD4+ T cell DNA used the Oncomine TCR Beta short-read assay. Each CDR3 protein gets one entry after TCRdb re-called the PCR reads with MiXCR. The sample lists under 15,000 distinct CDR3 sequences, roughly 67% occurring once. Treatment noted: roughly ten-day PBMC culture with coronavirus spike peptide pools or control peptides (ViraFEST assay). The sample comprised CD4+ T cells from blood, cultured in vitro. These receptors originate from a human donor who had recovered from COVID-19.

This chain joins TRBV24-1 and TRBJ2-2; D may be TRBD2 (6 bases). The CDR3 spans 16 residues. Germline-derived CDR1 and CDR2 are KGHDR and SFDVKD. V gave up 1 base and J gave up 0 bases, with 8 bases separating them. CDR3: CATSDFSGTNTGELFF. DNA of the CDR3: TGTGCCACCAGTGATTTTAGCGGTACGAACACCGGGGAGCTGTTTTTT.

The rearrangement uses TRBV21-1 and TRBJ2-2; the table gives TRBD2 as D, unverified against the DNA. TRBV21-1 is given as a pseudogene. The length of the CDR3 is 16 residues. CDR3 sequence: CASTSDKGEHGGELFF. The CDR3 DNA sequence: TGTGCCAGCACTTCGGATAAGGGAGAACATGGAGGGGAGCTGTTTTTT.